This record covers a single T cell receptor (beta chain). The data derive from a study of human T cells and chemical hapten exposure. Within the library, unique molecular identifiers were attached to each individual cDNA molecule. Per the study methods: Across samples, TCR counts had a median of roughly 96,000 and ranged from 23,224 to 690,600. Using its own MiXCR run on the RACE reads, TCRdb lists one record per CDR3 protein. These V and J calls originate from TCRdb's pipeline instead of the authors' own analysis. Found here are about 77,000 distinct CDR3 sequences, 14% of them singletons; the top ten hold roughly 4.6%. V lost 3 bases and J 1 base, leaving 16 bases between the germline ends. Germline V gene lookup returns CDR1 LGHNA and CDR2 YNFKEQ. This CDR3 region has 17 residues. This sample's time point: pre-sensitization, week 0. Noted treatment: therapeutic diphenylcyclopropenone sensitization with weekly scalp DPC.

The specimen was whole blood, collected in connection with sensitization to the hapten diphenylcyclopropenone (DPC). The TCR originated in a woman in her forties or fifties with alopecia areata. Some clones in this sample may be carry-over from other donors' samples. The chain employs TRBV4-2 and TRBJ2-1; D remains ambiguous. As DNA, the CDR3 is TGTGCCAGCAGCCATTCACTTGGCGTGAGGTCCTACAATGAGCAGTTCTTC. Protein: CASSHSLGVRSYNEQFF.